This is a list of T cell receptor beta chains from one sample in a study of T cell clonotyping in hematopoietic cell transplantation. Some clones are missing from TCRdb's copy, which holds only in-frame ones; the method was immunoSEQ multiplex PCR. This table holds 35,000 to 50,000 clones, around 95% found once. Sequences were obtained from peripheral blood mononuclear cells. The receptors come from a man aged 25-45 years in good health. Some clones in this sample may be carry-over from other donors' samples. The CDR3 runs from the conserved cysteine through the conserved F or W. Fields, in order: V gene, D gene, clone size, J gene, CDR3 protein, CDR3 DNA. The D gene is left open where the match is weak. Clone size appears in some rows only: once, few, many, or a class for an expanded clone.

V gene: TRBV9
D gene: -
clone size: -
J gene: TRBJ2-2
CDR3 protein: CASSVVGGNTGELFF
CDR3 DNA: TGTGCCAGCAGCGTAGTTGGTGGGAACACCGGGGAGCTGTTTTTT

V gene: TRBV6-6
D gene: -
clone size: -
J gene: TRBJ2-3
CDR3 protein: CASSYSSADSQYF
CDR3 DNA: TGTGCCAGCAGTTACTCCTCGGCGGACTCGCAGTATTTT

V gene: TRBV7-2
D gene: TRBD1
clone size: -
J gene: TRBJ1-1
CDR3 protein: CASSLGQYTEAFF
CDR3 DNA: TGTGCCAGCTCCTTGGGACAGTACACTGAAGCTTTCTTT

V gene: TRBV10-3
D gene: -
clone size: -
J gene: TRBJ2-6
CDR3 protein: CAIGATGPGANVLTF
CDR3 DNA: TGTGCCATCGGAGCTACGGGTCCTGGGGCCAACGTCCTGACTTTC

V gene: TRBV11-3
D gene: TRBD1
clone size: few
J gene: TRBJ2-1
CDR3 protein: CASQGGAENEQFF
CDR3 DNA: TGTGCCAGCCAAGGGGGCGCGGAGAATGAGCAGTTCTTC

V gene: TRBV19
D gene: TRBD1
clone size: -
J gene: TRBJ1-5
CDR3 protein: CASSIDRGLGSQHF
CDR3 DNA: TGTGCCAGTAGTATAGACAGGGGGTTAGGGTCCCAGCATTTT

V gene: TRBV5-1
D gene: TRBD1
clone size: -
J gene: TRBJ1-1
CDR3 protein: CASSKGARTGKETEAFF
CDR3 DNA: TGCGCCAGCAGCAAGGGGGCGCGGACAGGGAAGGAAACTGAAGCTTTCTTT

V gene: TRBV4-2
D gene: TRBD2
clone size: -
J gene: TRBJ2-2
CDR3 protein: CASSQEASGGPRVTGELFF
CDR3 DNA: TGTGCCAGCAGCCAAGAGGCTAGCGGGGGGCCACGGGTAACCGGGGAGCTGTTTTTT

V gene: TRBV6-1
D gene: -
clone size: -
J gene: TRBJ1-4
CDR3 protein: CASRRTAGGEKLFF
CDR3 DNA: TGTGCCAGCCGCAGGACAGCTGGTGGTGAAAAACTGTTTTTT

V gene: TRBV9
D gene: TRBD2
clone size: -
J gene: TRBJ2-3
CDR3 protein: CASSPTPGREGTDTQYF
CDR3 DNA: TGTGCCAGCAGCCCCACCCCAGGGCGGGAGGGAACAGATACGCAGTATTTT

V gene: TRBV27
D gene: -
clone size: -
J gene: TRBJ2-1
CDR3 protein: CASSSRREQFF
CDR3 DNA: TGTGCCAGCAGTTCTAGGCGTGAGCAGTTCTTC

V gene: TRBV29-1
D gene: -
clone size: once
J gene: TRBJ1-2
CDR3 protein: CSVARIDYGYTF
CDR3 DNA: TGCAGCGTTGCTCGGATCGACTATGGCTACACCTTC

V gene: TRBV4-1
D gene: -
clone size: -
J gene: TRBJ2-5
CDR3 protein: CASSQEWRGSGQETQYF
CDR3 DNA: TGCGCCAGCAGCCAAGAATGGAGGGGAAGTGGACAAGAGACCCAGTACTTC

V gene: TRBV2
D gene: -
clone size: -
J gene: TRBJ1-1
CDR3 protein: CASSVWANTEAFF
CDR3 DNA: TGTGCCAGCAGTGTATGGGCGAACACTGAAGCTTTCTTT

V gene: TRBV6-5
D gene: -
clone size: -
J gene: TRBJ1-1
CDR3 protein: CASSYSIQHTNTEAFF
CDR3 DNA: TGTGCCAGCAGTTACTCGATTCAACATACGAACACTGAAGCTTTCTTT

V gene: TRBV11-3
D gene: -
clone size: -
J gene: TRBJ2-7
CDR3 protein: CASSLGRARSSYEQYF
CDR3 DNA: TGTGCCAGCAGCTTAGGCAGGGCACGTTCCTCCTACGAGCAGTACTTC

V gene: TRBV27
D gene: -
clone size: -
J gene: TRBJ1-4
CDR3 protein: CASSPSGWNEKLFF
CDR3 DNA: TGTGCCAGCAGTCCATCCGGGTGGAATGAAAAACTGTTTTTT

V gene: TRBV19
D gene: -
clone size: -
J gene: TRBJ1-5
CDR3 protein: CASSLRAAGDYSNQPQHF
CDR3 DNA: TGTGCCAGTAGTCTCCGGGCGGCAGGGGACTATAGCAATCAGCCCCAGCATTTT

V gene: TRBV19
D gene: TRBD1
clone size: once
J gene: TRBJ1-2
CDR3 protein: CASSIRRGDRALENYGYTF
CDR3 DNA: TGTGCCAGTAGTATAAGACGGGGGGACAGGGCCCTCGAAAACTATGGCTACACCTTC

V gene: TRBV4-1
D gene: -
clone size: -
J gene: TRBJ2-7
CDR3 protein: CASSEGGAYEQYF
CDR3 DNA: TGCGCCAGCAGCGAAGGGGGAGCCTACGAGCAGTACTTC

V gene: TRBV7-9
D gene: -
clone size: -
J gene: TRBJ1-5
CDR3 protein: CASSFSGQDSNQPQHF
CDR3 DNA: TGTGCCAGCAGCTTCTCAGGGCAGGATAGCAATCAGCCCCAGCATTTT

V gene: TRBV30
D gene: -
clone size: -
J gene: TRBJ1-3
CDR3 protein: CAWNVGENTIYF
CDR3 DNA: TGTGCCTGGAATGTAGGCGAAAACACCATATATTTT

V gene: TRBV5-5
D gene: TRBD1
clone size: -
J gene: TRBJ2-5
CDR3 protein: CASSLEGQRKETQYF
CDR3 DNA: TGTGCCAGCAGCTTGGAGGGACAGCGAAAAGAGACCCAGTACTTC

V gene: TRBV5-6
D gene: TRBD1
clone size: -
J gene: TRBJ1-2
CDR3 protein: CASSYNRGLGYTF
CDR3 DNA: TGTGCCAGCAGCTACAACAGGGGGCTTGGCTACACCTTC

V gene: TRBV10-3
D gene: TRBD1
clone size: -
J gene: TRBJ1-5
CDR3 protein: CAISAGTGDRQPQHF
CDR3 DNA: TGTGCCATCAGTGCCGGGACAGGGGACCGGCAGCCCCAGCATTTT

V gene: TRBV27
D gene: TRBD1
clone size: -
J gene: TRBJ1-5
CDR3 protein: CASRNLQGSNQPQHF
CDR3 DNA: TGTGCCAGCAGGAATTTACAGGGGAGCAATCAGCCCCAGCATTTT

V gene: TRBV5-8
D gene: TRBD1
clone size: -
J gene: TRBJ2-1
CDR3 protein: CASSSDGTGGAYNEQFF
CDR3 DNA: TGTGCCAGCAGCAGCGATGGGACAGGGGGGGCCTACAATGAGCAGTTCTTC

V gene: TRBV9
D gene: -
clone size: -
J gene: TRBJ1-4
CDR3 protein: CASSAGVGATNEKLFF
CDR3 DNA: TGTGCCAGCAGCGCGGGGGTCGGGGCAACTAATGAAAAACTGTTTTTT

V gene: TRBV20-1
D gene: -
clone size: -
J gene: TRBJ1-2
CDR3 protein: CSASRYDGYTF
CDR3 DNA: TGCAGTGCCTCCCGCTACGATGGCTACACCTTC

V gene: TRBV7-2
D gene: -
clone size: -
J gene: TRBJ2-1
CDR3 protein: CASSLGLREQFF
CDR3 DNA: TGTGCCAGCAGCTTAGGATTGCGTGAGCAGTTCTTC

V gene: TRBV19
D gene: -
clone size: -
J gene: TRBJ1-4
CDR3 protein: CASSLQGSGPNEKLFF
CDR3 DNA: TGTGCCAGTAGTTTGCAGGGGTCGGGGCCTAATGAAAAACTGTTTTTT

V gene: TRBV19
D gene: TRBD1
clone size: -
J gene: TRBJ2-7
CDR3 protein: CASSRFGQGKYEQYF
CDR3 DNA: TGTGCCAGTAGTCGCTTCGGACAGGGTAAATACGAGCAGTACTTC

V gene: TRBV9
D gene: -
clone size: -
J gene: TRBJ2-2
CDR3 protein: CASSVAFGGNTGELFF
CDR3 DNA: TGTGCCAGCAGCGTAGCTTTCGGGGGGAACACCGGGGAGCTGTTTTTT

V gene: TRBV2
D gene: -
clone size: -
J gene: TRBJ1-1
CDR3 protein: CASRDSLDAFF
CDR3 DNA: TGTGCCAGCAGGGACAGTCTGGACGCTTTCTTT

V gene: TRBV7-9
D gene: TRBD2
clone size: -
J gene: TRBJ2-1
CDR3 protein: CASSLAGVMYNEQFF
CDR3 DNA: TGTGCCAGCAGCCTAGCGGGAGTTATGTACAATGAGCAGTTCTTC

V gene: TRBV19
D gene: -
clone size: medium-sized
J gene: TRBJ2-1
CDR3 protein: CASSYRETQFF
CDR3 DNA: TGTGCCAGTAGTTATCGGGAGACGCAGTTCTTC

V gene: TRBV10-1
D gene: TRBD2
clone size: once
J gene: TRBJ2-3
CDR3 protein: CASSESGAGLDTQYF
CDR3 DNA: TGCGCCAGCAGTGAGTCAGGAGCGGGGTTAGATACGCAGTATTTT